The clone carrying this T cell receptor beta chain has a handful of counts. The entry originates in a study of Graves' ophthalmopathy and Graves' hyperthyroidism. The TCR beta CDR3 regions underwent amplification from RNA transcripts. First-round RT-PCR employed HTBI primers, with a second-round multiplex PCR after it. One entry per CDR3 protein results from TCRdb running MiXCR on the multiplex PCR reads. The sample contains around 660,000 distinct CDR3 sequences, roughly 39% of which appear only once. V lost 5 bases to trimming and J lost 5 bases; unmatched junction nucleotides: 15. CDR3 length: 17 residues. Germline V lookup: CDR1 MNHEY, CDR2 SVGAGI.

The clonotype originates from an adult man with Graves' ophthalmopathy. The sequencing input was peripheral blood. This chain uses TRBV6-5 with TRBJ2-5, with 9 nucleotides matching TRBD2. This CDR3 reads CASSGEAGGLGRETQYF. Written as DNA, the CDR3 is TGTGCCAGCAGTGGAGAGGCGGGGGGGCTAGGCCGGGAGACCCAGTACTTC.